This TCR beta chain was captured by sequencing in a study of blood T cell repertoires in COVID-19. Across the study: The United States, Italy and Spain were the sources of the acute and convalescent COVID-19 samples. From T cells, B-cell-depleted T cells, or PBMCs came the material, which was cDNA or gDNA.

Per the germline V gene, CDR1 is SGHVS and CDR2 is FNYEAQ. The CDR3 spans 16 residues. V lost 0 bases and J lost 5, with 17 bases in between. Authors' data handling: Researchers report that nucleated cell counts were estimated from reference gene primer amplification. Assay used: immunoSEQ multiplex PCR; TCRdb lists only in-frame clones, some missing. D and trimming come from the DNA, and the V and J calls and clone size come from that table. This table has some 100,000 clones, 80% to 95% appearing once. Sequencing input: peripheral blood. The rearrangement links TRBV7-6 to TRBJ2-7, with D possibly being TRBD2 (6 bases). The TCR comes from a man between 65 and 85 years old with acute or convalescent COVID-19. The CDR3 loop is CASSLAGGALGDEQYF. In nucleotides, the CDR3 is TGTGCCAGCAGCTTAGCTGGCGGGGCCCTTGGGGACGAGCAGTACTTC. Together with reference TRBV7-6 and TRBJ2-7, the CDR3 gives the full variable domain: GAGVSQSPRYKVTKRGQDVALRCDPISGHVSLYWYRQALGQGPEFLTYFNYEAQQDKSGLPNDRFSAERPEGSISTLTIQRTEQRDSAMYRCASSLAGGALGDEQYFGPGTRLTVT.